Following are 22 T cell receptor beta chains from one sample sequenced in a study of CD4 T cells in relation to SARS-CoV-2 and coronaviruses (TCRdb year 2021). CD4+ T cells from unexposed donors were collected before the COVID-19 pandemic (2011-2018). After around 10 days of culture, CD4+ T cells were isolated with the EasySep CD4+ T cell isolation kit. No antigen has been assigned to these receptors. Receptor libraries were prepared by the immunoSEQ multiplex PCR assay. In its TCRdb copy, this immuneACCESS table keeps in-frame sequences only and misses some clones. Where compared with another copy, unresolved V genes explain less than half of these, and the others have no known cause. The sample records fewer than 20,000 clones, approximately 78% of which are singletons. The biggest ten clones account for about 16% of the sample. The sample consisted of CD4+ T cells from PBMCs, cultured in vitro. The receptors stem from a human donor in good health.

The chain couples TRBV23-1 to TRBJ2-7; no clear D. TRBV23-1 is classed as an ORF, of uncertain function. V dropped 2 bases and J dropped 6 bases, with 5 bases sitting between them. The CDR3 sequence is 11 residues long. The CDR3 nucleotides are TGCGCCAGCAGTCAAGATCGCGAGCAGTACTTC. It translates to CASSQDREQYF.

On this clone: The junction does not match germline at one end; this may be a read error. CDR3 protein: CASRVDQGMNTEAFF. CDR3 sequence (DNA): TGTGCCAGCAGAGTAGATCAGGGGATGAACACTGAAGCTTTCTTT. This sequence joins TRBV9 and TRBJ1-1; possibly TRBD1 for D (6 bases). Germline V CDR1 and CDR2: SGDLS, YYNGEE. The CDR3 sequence is 15 residues long. The full variable domain, in which reference TRBV9 and TRBJ1-1 provide the parts outside the CDR3, is DSGVTQTPKHLITATGQRVTLRCSPRSGDLSVYWYQQSLDQGLQFLIQYYNGEERAKGNILERFSAQQFPDLHSELNLSSLELGDSALYFCASRVDQGMNTEAFFGQGTRLTVV.

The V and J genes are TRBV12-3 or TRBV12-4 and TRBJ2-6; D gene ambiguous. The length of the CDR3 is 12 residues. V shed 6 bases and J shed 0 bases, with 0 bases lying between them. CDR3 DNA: TGTGCCAGCAGCTCTGGGGCCAACGTCCTGACTTTC. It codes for CASSSGANVLTF.

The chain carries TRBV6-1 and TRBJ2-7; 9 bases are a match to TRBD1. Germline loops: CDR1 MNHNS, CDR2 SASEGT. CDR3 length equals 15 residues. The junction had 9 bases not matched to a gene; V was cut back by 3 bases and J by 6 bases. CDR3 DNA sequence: TGTGCCAGCAGTGAGTTGACAGGGGGAGTCTCCGAGCAGTACTTC. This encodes CASSELTGGVSEQYF.

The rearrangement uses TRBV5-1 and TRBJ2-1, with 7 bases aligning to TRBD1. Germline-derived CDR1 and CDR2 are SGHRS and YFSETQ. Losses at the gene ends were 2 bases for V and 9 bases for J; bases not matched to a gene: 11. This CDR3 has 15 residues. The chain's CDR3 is CASSFGAGGIGEQFF. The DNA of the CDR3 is TGCGCCAGCAGCTTCGGAGCAGGGGGAATCGGTGAGCAGTTCTTC.

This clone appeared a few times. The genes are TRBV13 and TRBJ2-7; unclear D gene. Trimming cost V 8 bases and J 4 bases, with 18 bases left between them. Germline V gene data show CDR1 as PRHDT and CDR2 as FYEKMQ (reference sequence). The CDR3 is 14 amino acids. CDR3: CASCLLGPTYEQYF. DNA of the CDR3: TGTGCCAGCTGCCTTCTAGGCCCCACATACGAGCAGTACTTC.

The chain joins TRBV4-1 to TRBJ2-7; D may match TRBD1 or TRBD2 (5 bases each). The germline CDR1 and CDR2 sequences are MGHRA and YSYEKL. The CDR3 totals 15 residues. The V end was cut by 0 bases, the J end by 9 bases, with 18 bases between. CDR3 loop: CASSQDSGTPVWQYF. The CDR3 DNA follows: TGCGCCAGCAGCCAAGACTCCGGGACGCCTGTATGGCAGTACTTC.

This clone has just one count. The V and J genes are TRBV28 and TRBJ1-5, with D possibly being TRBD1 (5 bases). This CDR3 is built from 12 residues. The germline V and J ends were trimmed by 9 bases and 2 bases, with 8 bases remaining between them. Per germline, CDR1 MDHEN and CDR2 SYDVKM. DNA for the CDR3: TGTGCCAGTGGACACCGCAATCAGCCCCAGCATTTT. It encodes CASGHRNQPQHF. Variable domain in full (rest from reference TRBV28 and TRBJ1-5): DVKVTQSSRYLVKRTGEKVFLECVQDMDHENMFWYRQDPGLGLRLIYFSYDVKMKEKGDIPEGYSVSREKKERFSLILESASTNQTSMYLCASGHRNQPQHFGDGTRLSIL.

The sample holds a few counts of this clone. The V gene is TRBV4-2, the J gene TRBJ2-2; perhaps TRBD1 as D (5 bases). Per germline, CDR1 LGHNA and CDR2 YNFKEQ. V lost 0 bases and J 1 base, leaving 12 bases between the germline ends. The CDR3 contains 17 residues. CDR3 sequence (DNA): TGTGCCAGCAGCCAAGATAGGCCCCAGGGGAACACCGGGGAGCTGTTTTTT. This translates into CASSQDRPQGNTGELFF.

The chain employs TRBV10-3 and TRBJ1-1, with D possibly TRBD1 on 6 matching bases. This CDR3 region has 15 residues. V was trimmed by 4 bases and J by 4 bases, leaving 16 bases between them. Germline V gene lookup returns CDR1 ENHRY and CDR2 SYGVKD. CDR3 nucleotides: TGTGCCATCAGTGCCGACTTCGGGGGGCGCACTGAAGCTTTCTTT. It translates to CAISADFGGRTEAFF.

CDR3 protein: CASSLAPGQGWNEQFF. For the CDR3, the DNA is TGCGCCAGCAGCTTGGCGCCGGGACAGGGGTGGAATGAGCAGTTCTTC. V usage is TRBV5-1 and J usage is TRBJ2-1, with TRBD1 identical over 10 bases. The CDR3 contains 16 residues. The germline CDR1 and CDR2 sequences are SGHRS and YFSETQ. J lost 7 bases, V lost 0 bases, and 7 bases had no gene match.

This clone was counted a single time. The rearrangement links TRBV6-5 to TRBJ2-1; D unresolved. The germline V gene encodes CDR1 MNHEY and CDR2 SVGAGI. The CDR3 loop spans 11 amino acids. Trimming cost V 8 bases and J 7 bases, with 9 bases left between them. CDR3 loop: CASGIVNEQFF. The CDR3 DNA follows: TGTGCCAGCGGGATAGTGAATGAGCAGTTCTTC.

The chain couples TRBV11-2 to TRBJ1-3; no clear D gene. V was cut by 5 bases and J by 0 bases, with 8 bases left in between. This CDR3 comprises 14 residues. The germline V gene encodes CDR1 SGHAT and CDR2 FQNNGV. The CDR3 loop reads CASSPPSSGNTIYF. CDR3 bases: TGTGCCAGCAGCCCCCCCTCCTCTGGAAACACCATATATTTT. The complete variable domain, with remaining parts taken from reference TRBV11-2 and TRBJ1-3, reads EAGVAQSPRYKIIEKRQSVAFWCNPISGHATLYWYQQILGQGPKLLIQFQNNGVVDDSQLPKDRFSAERLKGVDSTLKIQPAKLEDSAVYLCASSPPSSGNTIYFGEGSWLTVV.

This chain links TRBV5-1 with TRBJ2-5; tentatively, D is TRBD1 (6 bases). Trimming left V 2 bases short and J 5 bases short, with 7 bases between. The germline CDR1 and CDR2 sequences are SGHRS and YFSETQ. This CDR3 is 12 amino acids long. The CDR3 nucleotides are TGCGCCAGCAGCTTAAGGGGGGAGACCCAGTACTTC. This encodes CASSLRGETQYF.

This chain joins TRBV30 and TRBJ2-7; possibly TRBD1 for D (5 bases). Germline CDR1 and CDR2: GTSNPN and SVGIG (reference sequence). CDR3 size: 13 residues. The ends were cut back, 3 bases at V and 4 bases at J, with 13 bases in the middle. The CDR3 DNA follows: TGTGCCTGGAGCAGGGTTCTCCTTTACGAGCAGTACTTC. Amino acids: CAWSRVLLYEQYF.

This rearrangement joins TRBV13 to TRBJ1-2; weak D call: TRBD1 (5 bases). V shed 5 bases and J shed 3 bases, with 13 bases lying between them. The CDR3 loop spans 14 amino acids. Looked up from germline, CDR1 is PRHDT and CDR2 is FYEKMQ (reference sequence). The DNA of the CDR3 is TGTGCCAGCAGCGCCGGGACCGAGTACTATGGCTACACCTTC. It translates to CASSAGTEYYGYTF. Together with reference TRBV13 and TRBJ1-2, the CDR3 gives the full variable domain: AAGVIQSPRHLIKEKRETATLKCYPIPRHDTVYWYQQGPGQDPQFLISFYEKMQSDKGSIPDRFSAQQFSDYHSELNMSSLELGDSALYFCASSAGTEYYGYTFGSGTRLTVV.

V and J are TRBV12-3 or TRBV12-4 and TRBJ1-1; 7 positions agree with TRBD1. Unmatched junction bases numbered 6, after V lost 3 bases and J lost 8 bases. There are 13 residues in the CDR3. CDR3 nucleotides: TGTGCCAGCAGTTTCGCAGGGGGTTCGGAAGCTTTCTTT. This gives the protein CASSFAGGSEAFF.

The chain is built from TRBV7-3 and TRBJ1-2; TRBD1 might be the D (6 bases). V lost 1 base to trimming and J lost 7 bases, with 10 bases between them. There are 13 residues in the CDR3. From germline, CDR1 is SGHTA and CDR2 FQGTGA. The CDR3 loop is CASSLNREGGYTF. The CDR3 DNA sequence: TGTGCCAGCAGCTTAAACAGGGAGGGTGGCTACACCTTC.

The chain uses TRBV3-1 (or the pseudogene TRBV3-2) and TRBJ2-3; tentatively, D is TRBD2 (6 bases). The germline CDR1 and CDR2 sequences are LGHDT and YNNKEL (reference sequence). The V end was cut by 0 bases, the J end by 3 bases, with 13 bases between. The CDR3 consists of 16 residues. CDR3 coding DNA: TGTGCCAGCAGCCAAGATTTAGCGCGGGGTACAGATACGCAGTATTTT. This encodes CASSQDLARGTDTQYF.

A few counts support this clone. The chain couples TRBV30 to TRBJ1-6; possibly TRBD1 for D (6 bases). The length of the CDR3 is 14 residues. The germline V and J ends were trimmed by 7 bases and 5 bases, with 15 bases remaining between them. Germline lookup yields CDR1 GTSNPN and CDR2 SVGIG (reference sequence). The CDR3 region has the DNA TGTGCCTTGACCGGACAGAGCAATAATTCACCCCTCCACTTT. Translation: CALTGQSNNSPLHF.

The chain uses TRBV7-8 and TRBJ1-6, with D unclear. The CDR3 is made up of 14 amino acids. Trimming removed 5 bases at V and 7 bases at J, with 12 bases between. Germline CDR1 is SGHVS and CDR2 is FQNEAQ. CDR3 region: CASSLIARNSPLHF. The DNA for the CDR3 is TGTGCCAGCAGCCTAATAGCCCGAAATTCACCCCTCCACTTT.

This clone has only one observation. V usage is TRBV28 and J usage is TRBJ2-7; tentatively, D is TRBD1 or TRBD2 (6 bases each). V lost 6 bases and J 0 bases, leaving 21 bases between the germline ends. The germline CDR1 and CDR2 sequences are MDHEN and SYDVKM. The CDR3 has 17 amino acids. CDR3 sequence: CASSLPMGAGSSYEQYF. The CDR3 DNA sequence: TGTGCCAGCAGCCTCCCGATGGGGGCGGGAAGCTCCTACGAGCAGTACTTC.